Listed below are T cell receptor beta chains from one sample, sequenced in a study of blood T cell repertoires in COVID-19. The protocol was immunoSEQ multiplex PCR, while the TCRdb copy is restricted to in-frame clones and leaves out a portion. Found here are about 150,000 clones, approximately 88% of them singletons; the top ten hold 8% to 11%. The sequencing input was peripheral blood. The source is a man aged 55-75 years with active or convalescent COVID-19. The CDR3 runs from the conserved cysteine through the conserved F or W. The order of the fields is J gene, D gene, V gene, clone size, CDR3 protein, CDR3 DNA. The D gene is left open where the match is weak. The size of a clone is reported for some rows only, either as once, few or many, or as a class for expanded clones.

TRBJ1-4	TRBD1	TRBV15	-	CATSRGTGLNEKLFF	TGTGCCACCAGCAGAGGGACAGGTTTAAATGAAAAACTGTTTTTT
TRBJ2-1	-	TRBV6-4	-	CASRPDRQSGNEQFF	TGTGCCAGCAGGCCCGACAGGCAGAGTGGGAATGAGCAGTTCTTC
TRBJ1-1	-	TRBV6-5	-	CASRPTVTTEAFF	TGTGCCAGCAGGCCGACAGTTACCACTGAAGCTTTCTTT
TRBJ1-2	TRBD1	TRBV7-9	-	CASSQPGTGGTTNYGYTF	TGTGCCAGCAGCCAACCGGGGACAGGGGGAACTACTAACTATGGCTACACCTTC
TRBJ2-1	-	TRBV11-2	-	CASSLGREQFF	TGTGCCAGCAGCTTAGGCCGGGAGCAGTTCTTC
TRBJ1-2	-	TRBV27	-	CASSSGLSDYGYTF	TGTGCCAGCAGTTCGGGACTCTCAGACTATGGCTACACCTTC
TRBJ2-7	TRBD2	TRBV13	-	CASSLGVSSGNYEQYF	TGTGCCAGCAGCTTAGGGGTTTCTAGCGGGAATTACGAGCAGTACTTC
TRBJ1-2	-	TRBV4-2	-	CASSQVTDNYGYTF	TGTGCCAGCAGCCAAGTGACAGATAACTATGGCTACACCTTC
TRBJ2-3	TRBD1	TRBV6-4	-	CASSPTGTTDTQYF	TGTGCCAGCAGCCCGACAGGGACCACAGATACGCAGTATTTT
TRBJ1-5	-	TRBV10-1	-	CASSRGSNQPQHF	TGCGCCAGCAGTAGGGGTAGCAATCAGCCCCAGCATTTT
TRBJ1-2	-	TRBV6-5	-	CASSYSSGEPNYGYTF	TGTGCCAGCAGTTACTCGAGTGGAGAGCCTAACTATGGCTACACCTTC
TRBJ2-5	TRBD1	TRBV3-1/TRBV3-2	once	CASTVSGTGGRETQYF	TGTGCCAGCACCGTTTCCGGGACAGGGGGAAGGGAGACCCAGTACTTC
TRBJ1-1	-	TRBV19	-	CASSIGQPNTEAFF	TGTGCCAGTAGTATCGGACAGCCTAACACTGAAGCTTTCTTT
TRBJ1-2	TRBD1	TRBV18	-	CASSPDQGARGYTF	TGTGCCAGCTCACCAGACCAGGGGGCACGGGGCTACACCTTC
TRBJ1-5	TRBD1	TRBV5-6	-	CASSLGGGLNQPQHF	TGTGCCAGCAGCTTGGGAGGGGGCCTCAATCAGCCCCAGCATTTT
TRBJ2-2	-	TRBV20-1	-	CSASSRSTGELFF	TGCAGTGCTAGTTCCAGATCCACCGGGGAGCTGTTTTTT